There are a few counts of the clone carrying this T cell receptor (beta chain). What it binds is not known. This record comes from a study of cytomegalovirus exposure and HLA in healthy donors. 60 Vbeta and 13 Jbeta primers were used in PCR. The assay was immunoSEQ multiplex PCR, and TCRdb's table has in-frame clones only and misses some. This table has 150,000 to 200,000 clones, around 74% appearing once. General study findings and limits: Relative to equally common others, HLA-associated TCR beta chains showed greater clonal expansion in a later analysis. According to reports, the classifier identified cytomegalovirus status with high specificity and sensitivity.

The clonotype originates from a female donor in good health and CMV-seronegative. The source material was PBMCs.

CDR3 loop: CASSLVHNGEKLFF. The CDR3 nucleotides are TGTGCCAGCAGCTTGGTTCATAACGGGGAAAAACTGTTTTTT. The chain couples TRBV5-8 to TRBJ1-4; D is ambiguous. Germline V gives CDR1 SGHTS, CDR2 YDEGEE. V lost 0 bases and J lost 8, with 11 bases in between. This CDR3 has 14 amino acids.